The 30 T cell receptor beta chains presented below share a single source sample, sequenced in a study of shared clonotypes between healthy human individuals. TCRdb keeps only in-frame clones here, not all; method: immunoSEQ multiplex PCR. The sample comprises over a million clones, approximately 78% of which are singletons, and roughly 0.62% rests with the top ten. The sequencing input was memory CD4+ T cells from PBMCs. Subset defined: CD45RA-negative fraction. The receptor source for this set is a man aged 18 to 30 in good health. Some clones in this sample may be carry-over from other donors' samples.

V gene TRBV6-5 combines with J gene TRBJ2-1; D uncertain. The CDR3 runs to 11 residues. The V end was cut by 4 bases, the J end by 5 bases, with 3 bases between. Looked up from germline, CDR1 is MNHEY and CDR2 is SVGAGI. CDR3 nucleotide sequence: TGTGCCAGCAGTTTCGACAATGAGCAGTTCTTC. Translation: CASSFDNEQFF.

V and J are TRBV5-5 and TRBJ2-5; maybe TRBD2 (6 bases). V shed 4 bases and J shed 4 bases, with 17 bases lying between them. This CDR3 spans 15 amino acids. The germline gives CDR1 SGHKS, CDR2 YYEKEE (reference sequence). The CDR3 region has the DNA TGTGCCAGCAGCCGACAACCCTCTAGCGCAGAGACCCAGTACTTC. Protein product: CASSRQPSSAETQYF. Looking up the rest from reference TRBV5-5 and TRBJ2-5 gives the full variable domain: DAGVTQSPTHLIKTRGQQVTLRCSPISGHKSVSWYQQVLGQGPQFIFQYYEKEERGRGNFPDRFSARQFPNYSSELNVNALLLGDSALYLCASSRQPSSAETQYFGPGTRLLVL.

CDR3 sequence: CASSPRTGEGKKLFF. CDR3 sequence (DNA): TGTGCCAGCAGCCCTAGGACAGGGGAGGGGAAAAAACTGTTTTTT. V and J are TRBV7-2 and TRBJ1-4, with 9 bases lining up with TRBD1. Germline V gene sequence: CDR1 SGHTA, CDR2 FQGNSA. V dropped 5 bases and J dropped 9; count of bases not matched to a gene: 10. This CDR3 comprises 15 residues.

With regard to this clone: The sample carries other DNA sequences with the same CDR3. The rearrangement uses TRBV2 and TRBJ2-1, with D possibly being TRBD2 (6 bases). Trimming shortened V by 2 bases and J by 6 bases, and 11 bases separated the two germline ends. Germline CDR1 reads SNHLY; CDR2 reads FYNNEI. This CDR3 has 14 residues. CDR3 loop: CASSERAGGNEQFF. Written as DNA, the CDR3 is TGTGCCAGCAGTGAAAGGGCCGGGGGCAATGAGCAGTTCTTC.

The chain employs TRBV11-2 and TRBJ2-7; no clear D gene. CDR1 SGHAT and CDR2 FQNNGV come from the germline V gene. CDR3 length equals 15 residues. V was cut by 4 bases and J by 6 bases, with 19 bases left in between. CDR3 loop: CASSSGPWVSGEQYF. The CDR3 region has the DNA TGTGCCAGCAGCTCCGGGCCGTGGGTGAGTGGCGAGCAGTACTTC.

Comment on this clone: One end of the junction fails to match germline, which may point to a read error. The rearrangement joins TRBV27 to TRBJ1-2; D gene ambiguous. Germline CDR1 MNHEY, CDR2 SMNVEV (reference sequence). The CDR3 loop spans 13 amino acids. The CDR3 DNA reads TGTGCCGGCAGTTTACGCAGTACCTATGGCTACACCTTC. It encodes CAGSLRSTYGYTF.

The chain couples TRBV4-3 to TRBJ2-2; 8 bases match TRBD2. Germline lookup yields CDR1 LGHNA and CDR2 YSLEER. J gave up 8 bases and V 0 bases, and 5 bases lay outside the gene matches. The CDR3 covers 15 residues. CDR3 protein: CASSQDREGPGELFF. In nucleotides, the CDR3 is TGCGCCAGCAGCCAAGACCGGGAGGGCCCAGGGGAGCTGTTTTTT.

The chain is built from TRBV28 and TRBJ2-1, with 10 bases matching TRBD2. The CDR3 length is 14 residues. V shed 5 bases and J 5 bases; nucleotides not matched to a gene: 3. From germline, CDR1 is MDHEN and CDR2 SYDVKM. CDR3 DNA: TGTGCCAGCAGTGTTAGCGGGAGGAACAATGAGCAGTTCTTC. It encodes CASSVSGRNNEQFF.

The chain's CDR3 is CASSMGGHRKSNQPQHF. The CDR3 DNA follows: TGTGCCAGTAGTATGGGAGGGCACCGAAAGAGCAATCAGCCCCAGCATTTT. This chain links TRBV19 with TRBJ1-5; D unresolved. Germline V lookup: CDR1 LNHDA, CDR2 SQIVND (reference sequence). Trimming took off 3 bases at V and 1 base at J, with 16 bases between the two ends. The CDR3 is 17 amino acids.

The chain employs TRBV4-2 and TRBJ2-1, with TRBD2 matching over 12 bases. This CDR3 has 16 residues. Trimming removed 0 bases from V and 7 bases from J; junction bases left unmatched: 4. CDR1 and CDR2 (germline): LGHNA, YNFKEQ. CDR3 protein: CASSQEASGRVNEQFF. DNA of the CDR3: TGTGCCAGCAGCCAAGAAGCTAGCGGGAGGGTAAATGAGCAGTTCTTC.

Concerning this clone itself: The sample holds other DNA sequences that translate to the same CDR3. The chain carries TRBV7-9 and TRBJ2-1; D not certain. This CDR3 comprises 11 residues. Trimming stripped 6 bases from V and 8 bases from J, with 8 bases between. Per germline, CDR1 SEHNR and CDR2 FQNEAQ (reference sequence). The CDR3 DNA reads as TGTGCCAGCAGTTCGTGGGATGAGCAGTTCTTC. Its protein is CASSSWDEQFF.

This chain connects TRBV30 to TRBJ2-1; 7 bases line up with TRBD1. This CDR3 is 15 amino acids long. V trimming: 4 bases; J trimming: 1 base; junction bases outside the gene matches: 7. Germline lookup yields CDR1 GTSNPN and CDR2 SVGIG (reference sequence). The CDR3 is CAWTKDRASYNEQFF. The CDR3 DNA is TGTGCCTGGACCAAAGACAGGGCATCCTACAATGAGCAGTTCTTC.

The chain combines TRBV28 with TRBJ1-1, with 7 positions matching TRBD1. Germline V lookup: CDR1 MDHEN, CDR2 SYDVKM. Unmatched junction bases numbered 9, after V lost 7 bases and J lost 1 base. The length of the CDR3 is 15 residues. The CDR3 region has the DNA TGTGCCAGCATTACCTACGACAGGGAGAACACTGAAGCTTTCTTT. This translates into CASITYDRENTEAFF. Together with reference TRBV28 and TRBJ1-1, the CDR3 gives the full variable domain: DVKVTQSSRYLVKRTGEKVFLECVQDMDHENMFWYRQDPGLGLRLIYFSYDVKMKEKGDIPEGYSVSREKKERFSLILESASTNQTSMYLCASITYDRENTEAFFGQGTRLTVV.

In DNA, the CDR3 is TGTGCCACCAGCAGCGGGAGTTCCTACAATGAGCAGTTCTTC. Encoded protein: CATSSGSSYNEQFF. The chain is built from TRBV15 and TRBJ2-1; D possibly corresponds to TRBD2 (6 bases). CDR1 is LNHNV and CDR2 is YYDKDF in the germline V gene (reference sequence). Deletions cut 3 bases from V and 1 base from J, with 7 bases between. This CDR3 has 14 amino acids.

The table lists this clone with a count of one. The chain joins TRBV28 to TRBJ1-2; 9 bases match TRBD1. The CDR3 runs 18 residues. Trimming took 0 bases from V and 7 from J; bases not matched to a gene: 15. Germline V CDR1 and CDR2: MDHEN, SYDVKM. The CDR3 spells CASSLWIRDRDTRGGYTF. For the CDR3, the DNA is TGTGCCAGCAGTTTATGGATCCGGGACAGGGATACTCGGGGTGGCTACACCTTC.

To note about this clone: It may be a read error: a sequence one base away is much more abundant. The genes are TRBV6-1 and TRBJ2-7; D gene uncertain. Trimming took 3 bases from V and 3 from J, leaving 3 bases between them. Germline CDR1 and CDR2: MNHNS and SASEGT. CDR3 length: 11 amino acids. CDR3 nucleotide sequence: TGTGCCAGCAGTGACGGCTACGAGCAGTACTTC. Its protein product is CASSDGYEQYF.

This clone showed up just a few times. The chain has TRBV4-1 and TRBJ1-5; no reliable D call. Between the trimmed V and J ends, which lost 1 base and 6 bases, there was a span of 10 bases. Germline CDR1 reads MGHRA; CDR2 reads YSYEKL. This CDR3 has 14 amino acids. In nucleotides, the CDR3 is TGCGCCAGCAGCCAAGTGAGCCTGGGTCAGCCCCAGCATTTT. Residues: CASSQVSLGQPQHF.

This chain joins TRBV18 and TRBJ1-4, with 9 bases identical to TRBD1. Germline V gene lookup returns CDR1 KGHSH and CDR2 LQKENI. The CDR3 runs to 14 residues. V trimming: 5 bases; J trimming: 8 bases; junction bases outside the gene matches: 6. CDR3 nucleotide sequence: TGTGCCAGCTCAGCCGGGACAGGGCTCGAAAAACTGTTTTTT. This gives the protein CASSAGTGLEKLFF.

The CDR3, as DNA: TGTGCCACCGGGACAGGGTCCTTCTCTGGAAACACCATATATTTT. Its protein is CATGTGSFSGNTIYF. The rearrangement joins TRBV10-3 to TRBJ1-3; TRBD1 agrees at 9 bases. The CDR3 spans 15 residues. V dropped 10 bases and J dropped 0; count of bases not matched to a gene: 7. Per the germline V gene, CDR1 is ENHRY and CDR2 is SYGVKD.

There are a few counts of this clone. The chain joins TRBV6-1 to TRBJ2-7, with D tentatively TRBD2 (5 bases). Trimming cost V 7 bases and J 0 bases, with 13 bases left between them. The CDR3 length is 14 residues. Germline values: CDR1 MNHNS, CDR2 SASEGT. CDR3 bases: TGTGCCAGCATGTTAACGGACTTCTCCTACGAGCAGTACTTC. The encoded protein is CASMLTDFSYEQYF.

The V and J genes are TRBV18 and TRBJ2-3; 10 positions agree with TRBD2. CDR1 is KGHSH, CDR2 LQKENI, per germline. The CDR3 has 21 amino acids. After removal of 1 base from V and 1 base from J, the junction contained 17 bases not matched to a gene. Here the CDR3 reads CASSPRSLALAGRGGTDTQYF. The DNA for the CDR3 is TGTGCCAGCTCACCACGCTCGCTTGCACTAGCGGGACGCGGAGGCACAGATACGCAGTATTTT.

This clone was seen repeatedly, ten times or more. The V and J genes are TRBV7-2 and TRBJ1-3, with TRBD1 matching 9 bases. This CDR3 region has 15 residues. Germline trimming cut 5 bases from V and 7 bases from J; bases unmatched to any gene: 9. The germline V gene has CDR1 SGHTA and CDR2 FQGNSA. The chain's CDR3 is CASSPGDRAWNTIYF. CDR3 bases: TGTGCCAGCAGCCCAGGGGACAGGGCCTGGAACACCATATATTTT.

The chain carries TRBV14 and TRBJ2-7; no clear D. This CDR3 region has 15 residues. Germline assignment: CDR1 SGHDN and CDR2 FVKESK. V was cut by 1 base and J by 3 bases, with 13 bases left in between. The CDR3 protein is CASSQGWVGDYEQYF. CDR3 bases: TGTGCCAGCAGCCAAGGATGGGTTGGGGACTACGAGCAGTACTTC.

The chain combines TRBV5-1 with TRBJ1-4; no clear D gene. This CDR3 is built from 14 residues. Germline V gives CDR1 SGHRS, CDR2 YFSETQ. The V gene lost 2 bases and the J gene lost 6 bases, with 11 bases spanning the gap. Here the CDR3 reads CASSLRNGDEKLFF. In DNA, the CDR3 is TGCGCCAGCAGCTTACGGAACGGGGATGAAAAACTGTTTTTT.

This clone has a handful of counts. The sample contains more than one DNA sequence encoding this CDR3. The chain joins TRBV27 to TRBJ1-1; D possibly corresponds to TRBD1 (6 bases). The V end was cut by 1 base, the J end by 1 base, with 7 bases between. Germline V gene sequence: CDR1 MNHEY, CDR2 SMNVEV (reference sequence). This CDR3 contains 14 residues. The CDR3 spells CASSLWGANTEAFF. CDR3 coding DNA: TGTGCCAGCAGTTTATGGGGGGCGAACACTGAAGCTTTCTTT.

V is TRBV11-2 and J is TRBJ2-4, with 7 bases identical to TRBD2. CDR3 size: 16 residues. Looked up from germline, CDR1 is SGHAT and CDR2 is FQNNGV. With V trimmed by 3 bases and J by 0 bases, 5 bases remained unmatched. The CDR3 spells CASSFPSGGAKNIQYF. The CDR3 nucleotides are TGTGCCAGCAGCTTCCCTAGCGGAGGAGCCAAAAACATTCAGTACTTC.

The chain employs TRBV19 and TRBJ2-3, with 13 bases identical to TRBD2. The CDR3 covers 14 residues. CDR1 is LNHDA, CDR2 SQIVND, per germline (reference sequence). J was trimmed by 10 bases and V by 4 bases; bases with no gene match: 5. CDR3 nucleotide sequence: TGTGCCAGTAGTAGACTAGCGGGGGGCATCGCGCAGTATTTT. Amino acid sequence: CASSRLAGGIAQYF.

The V call is TRBV28, the J call TRBJ2-2, with TRBD1 matching 7 bases. Germline lookup yields CDR1 MDHEN and CDR2 SYDVKM. The CDR3 has 13 residues. J lost 9 bases, V lost 6 bases, and 7 bases had no gene match. The CDR3 sequence: CASRTGVVRELFF. CDR3 coding DNA: TGTGCCAGCAGAACAGGGGTGGTACGGGAGCTGTTTTTT.

Comment on this clone: A far larger clone is one nucleotide away, so this likely arose from a read error. V and J are TRBV7-9 and TRBJ1-1, with a tentative D call TRBD1 (5 bases). This CDR3 comprises 14 residues. Trimming pared 11 bases from V and 1 base from J, leaving 17 bases between. Germline CDR1 is SEHNR and CDR2 is FQNEAQ (reference sequence). In nucleotides, the CDR3 is TGTGCCGGCTTCCAGGGACGTGGGAACACTGAAGCTTTCTTT. This translates into CAGFQGRGNTEAFF.

The gene calls are TRBV5-1 and TRBJ1-1; 10 nucleotides align to TRBD1. The CDR3 runs to 16 residues. Germline CDR1 SGHRS, CDR2 YFSETQ. With 3 bases clipped from V and 1 base from J, the junction kept 6 bases outside the gene matches. CDR3 in amino acids: CASSSQTGGTNTEAFF. CDR3 DNA sequence: TGCGCCAGCAGCTCTCAGACAGGGGGCACGAACACTGAAGCTTTCTTT.